Included here is one T cell receptor (beta chain) sequence, with context. Its antigen remains unknown. This sample is part of a study of shared clonotypes between healthy human individuals. DNA at around 200 ng, 25,000 to 35,000 T cell genomes, went into sorted-subset replicate PCRs. Source study methods: Junction-only sequences without quality scores came from ImmunoSEQ, so filtering differed. The repertoire was sequenced with immunoSEQ multiplex PCR; TCRdb's copy has only in-frame clones and lacks some. For V, J and clone size, that table is used; D and trimming come from the DNA. The table records 950,000 to 1,200,000 clones, roughly 80% of them present only once. Study-level findings and limits: About 5% of naive CD4 clonotypes were shared across a handful of donors. Rarefaction gave evidence that sorted-subset sequencing remained incomplete despite large depth.

In germline, CDR1 is SGHAT, CDR2 FQNNGV. The CDR3 is made up of 14 amino acids. The ends were cut back, 0 bases at V and 5 bases at J, with 8 bases in the middle. Sequenced input: memory CD4+ T cells from PBMCs. Subset in this sample: CD45RA-negative fraction. The receptor comes from a man aged 18 to 29 in good health. Some clones in this sample may be carry-over from other donors' samples. V gene TRBV11-2 combines with J gene TRBJ1-5, with no clear D. CDR3 loop: CASSLDGADQPQHF. CDR3 nucleotides: TGTGCCAGCAGCTTAGATGGAGCCGATCAGCCCCAGCATTTT.